Below, 10 T cell receptor beta chains from the same sample are listed, as sequenced in a study of blood T cell repertoires in COVID-19. Sequencing used immunoSEQ multiplex PCR; TCRdb keeps in-frame clones, though not all of them. Among hundreds of thousands of clones listed, around 86% were seen once. The specimen sequenced was peripheral blood. The receptor source for this set is a human donor in a cohort sampled during active COVID-19.

This clone was seen only a few times. The chain links TRBV4-2 to TRBJ1-5; 8 bases are shared with TRBD1. V lost 1 base and J lost 6; bases outside the gene matches: 8. The germline V gene has CDR1 LGHNA and CDR2 YNFKEQ. The CDR3 contains 16 residues. This chain's CDR3 is CASSQVQPGGSQPQHF. CDR3 nucleotide sequence: TGTGCCAGCAGCCAAGTGCAGCCAGGGGGCAGTCAGCCCCAGCATTTT.

The rearrangement links TRBV7-9 to TRBJ2-3; D is perhaps TRBD1 (5 bases). CDR1 is SEHNR and CDR2 is FQNEAQ in the germline V gene (reference sequence). The V and J ends lost 11 bases and 3 bases respectively, with 18 bases between them. The CDR3 is 14 residues long. DNA of the CDR3: TGTGCCGCTCGGGCAGGGTTGGAAACAGATACGCAGTATTTT. Its protein is CAARAGLETDTQYF.

This chain joins TRBV19 and TRBJ1-2, with 8 bases fitting TRBD1. The CDR3 covers 16 residues. The V gene end was trimmed by 7 bases and the J gene end by 1 base; junction bases not matched to a gene: 11. Germline values: CDR1 LNHDA, CDR2 SQIVND (reference sequence). The CDR3 coding sequence is TGTGCCAGTAACCAGGGGGCAAATCGGGTTAACTATGGCTACACCTTC. Translated: CASNQGANRVNYGYTF.

The gene calls are TRBV24-1 and TRBJ2-2; D possibly corresponds to TRBD2 (7 bases). This CDR3 has 17 amino acids. The V end was cut by 4 bases, the J end by 3 bases, with 17 bases between. CDR1 is KGHDR, CDR2 SFDVKD, per germline. The CDR3 loop reads CATSDRGGLTDTGELFF. The CDR3 nucleotides are TGTGCCACCAGTGACCGAGGGGGACTAACGGACACCGGGGAGCTGTTTTTT.

This chain uses TRBV18 with TRBJ2-5, with D perhaps TRBD1 (6 bases). Germline CDR1 reads KGHSH; CDR2 reads LQKENI. V lost 0 bases and J lost 4, with 15 bases in between. This CDR3 is 16 amino acids long. CDR3 residues: CASSPPTTPGAETQYF. As DNA, the CDR3 is TGTGCCAGCTCACCACCGACGACCCCAGGGGCAGAGACCCAGTACTTC.

This chain links TRBV4-2 with TRBJ1-2, with 7 bases that match TRBD1. The CDR3 length is 15 residues. From germline, CDR1 is LGHNA and CDR2 YNFKEQ. Trimming cost V 4 bases and J 7 bases; bases outside gene matches: 12. CDR3 in amino acids: CASSPRTGAVRGYTF. In DNA, the CDR3 is TGTGCCAGCAGCCCTCGGACAGGCGCGGTCCGTGGCTACACCTTC.

This chain connects TRBV21-1 to TRBJ1-2. TRBV21-1 is annotated as a pseudogene. The CDR3 loop spans 12 amino acids. CDR3 sequence (DNA): TGTGCCAGCACCGGGGGGGGCTATGGCTACACCTTC. Translating it yields CASTGGGYGYTF.

The chain joins TRBV6-5 to TRBJ2-5; D is uncertain. Trimming removed 7 bases from V and 1 base from J, with 13 bases in between. Germline V gives CDR1 MNHEY, CDR2 SVGAGI. This CDR3 is 14 amino acids long. CDR3 nucleotide sequence: TGTGCCAGCATTCGAAGCTTTCTCCAAGAGACCCAGTACTTC. Protein sequence: CASIRSFLQETQYF.

This rearrangement joins TRBV19 to TRBJ2-1; 10 bases match TRBD2. The germline V gene encodes CDR1 LNHDA and CDR2 SQIVND (reference sequence). The CDR3 extends over 14 amino acids. The junction had 6 bases not matched to a gene; V was cut back by 6 bases and J by 7 bases. For the CDR3, the DNA is TGTGCCAGTAGCATTTCTAGCGGGAGAAATGAGCAGTTCTTC. This sequence encodes CASSISSGRNEQFF.

The chain links TRBV11-3 to TRBJ2-5; TRBD2 matches at 10 bases. This CDR3 has 15 amino acids. The germline V gene encodes CDR1 SGHNT and CDR2 YENEEA. Trimming cost V 2 bases and J 5 bases; bases outside gene matches: 5. The CDR3, as DNA: TGTGCCAGCAGCTTAAGCGGGGGGGCGGAGGAGACCCAGTACTTC. Translation: CASSLSGGAEETQYF. The whole variable domain, filled in from reference TRBV11-3 and TRBJ2-5, reads EAGVVQSPRYKIIEKKQPVAFWCNPISGHNTLYWYLQNLGQGPELLIRYENEEAVDDSQLPKDRFSAERLKGVDSTLKIQPAELGDSAVYLCASSLSGGAEETQYFGPGTRLLVL.